A single sample is the source of the 11 T cell receptor beta chains below, sequenced in a study of cytomegalovirus exposure and HLA in healthy donors. The PCR made use of 60 Vbeta and 13 Jbeta primers. The method was immunoSEQ multiplex PCR; TCRdb's version includes in-frame clones alone and lacks a portion of them. The repertoire holds about 130,000 clones, roughly 80% seen once, with 7.3% in the top ten. Sequences were obtained from PBMCs. The receptors originated from a male donor in good health and CMV-seronegative.

There are a few counts of this clone. J is TRBJ2-1 and V is TRBV9; D possibly corresponds to TRBD1 (5 bases). The germline V gene has CDR1 SGDLS and CDR2 YYNGEE. This CDR3 spans 15 amino acids. V was trimmed by 3 bases and J by 8 bases, leaving 18 bases between them. The CDR3 DNA reads as TGTGCCAGCAGCGCCGATGCAGGGCCAGGGTATGAGCAGTTCTTC. It yields the protein CASSADAGPGYEQFF.

The rearrangement joins TRBV6-1 to TRBJ1-1; 7 bases align to TRBD1. This CDR3 is built from 14 residues. CDR1 is MNHNS, CDR2 SASEGT, per germline. Trimming removed 4 bases from V and 3 bases from J; junction bases left unmatched: 5. This chain's CDR3 is CASSGDRPHTEAFF. DNA for the CDR3: TGTGCCAGCAGTGGGGACAGACCCCACACTGAAGCTTTCTTT.

The rearrangement uses TRBV15 and TRBJ2-1; 8 bases map to TRBD1. The germline CDR1 and CDR2 sequences are LNHNV and YYDKDF (reference sequence). The CDR3 spans 13 residues. Unmatched junction bases numbered 6, after V lost 7 bases and J lost 7 bases. CDR3 coding DNA: TGTGCCACCACCCGACAGGGGCTTAATGAGCAGTTCTTC. Its protein product is CATTRQGLNEQFF.

This clone was detected once. Written as DNA, the CDR3 is TGCGCCAGCACCGACAGGGCCTACGAGCAGTACTTC. This codes for CASTDRAYEQYF. This rearrangement joins TRBV10-2 to TRBJ2-7; TRBD1 matches at 7 bases. CDR3 length: 12 residues. After removal of 7 bases from V and 2 bases from J, the junction contained 2 bases not matched to a gene. The germline gives CDR1 WSHSY, CDR2 SAAADI.

J is TRBJ1-4 and V is TRBV7-2; D remains unclear. The CDR3 extends over 16 amino acids. Germline V lookup: CDR1 SGHTA, CDR2 FQGNSA. Trimming pared 0 bases from V and 6 bases from J, leaving 14 bases between. The CDR3 nucleotides are TGTGCCAGCAGCTTAGCGCGAAGCAGGTTGGATGAAAAACTGTTTTTT. It codes for CASSLARSRLDEKLFF. Together with reference TRBV7-2 and TRBJ1-4, the CDR3 gives the full variable domain: GAGVSQSPSNKVTEKGKDVELRCDPISGHTALYWYRQSLGQGLEFLIYFQGNSAPDKSGLPSDRFSAERTGGSVSTLTIQRTQQEDSAVYLCASSLARSRLDEKLFFGSGTQLSVL.

V is TRBV9 and J is TRBJ1-1; 7 bases fit TRBD1. Germline V lookup: CDR1 SGDLS, CDR2 YYNGEE. The CDR3 consists of 15 residues. V shed 4 bases, J shed 0 bases, and the junction held 6 bases outside the gene matches. The CDR3 region is CASSISGTVNTEAFF. The CDR3 region has the DNA TGTGCCAGCAGCATATCCGGGACAGTGAACACTGAAGCTTTCTTT.

This clone has only one observation. The chain uses TRBV29-1 and TRBJ1-2, with TRBD1 matching over 7 bases. Germline CDR1 reads SQVTM; CDR2 reads ANQGSEA. Unmatched junction bases numbered 6, after V lost 4 bases and J lost 1 base. CDR3 length: 14 amino acids. Here the CDR3 reads CSVASGTDNYGYTF. CDR3 in DNA: TGCAGCGTTGCGTCCGGGACAGATAACTATGGCTACACCTTC.

The gene calls are TRBV20-1 and TRBJ2-5; D is uncertain. Trimming pared 5 bases from V and 5 bases from J, leaving 6 bases between. Per the germline V gene, CDR1 is DFQATT and CDR2 is SNEGSKA (reference sequence). The CDR3 has 10 amino acids. CDR3 sequence (DNA): TGCAGTGCTGCGAGCGAGACCCAGTACTTC. Residues: CSAASETQYF.

V is TRBV7-2 and J is TRBJ2-5, with a weak D call TRBD1 (5 bases). Per germline, CDR1 SGHTA and CDR2 FQGNSA. CDR3 length: 14 amino acids. V was pared by 3 bases and J by 5 bases, with 13 bases between. The CDR3 loop reads CASSFPGLDETQYF. CDR3 bases: TGTGCCAGCAGCTTTCCAGGGCTGGACGAGACCCAGTACTTC. The variable domain in full, with the rest retrieved from reference TRBV7-2 and TRBJ2-5, is GAGVSQSPSNKVTEKGKDVELRCDPISGHTALYWYRQSLGQGLEFLIYFQGNSAPDKSGLPSDRFSAERTGGSVSTLTIQRTQQEDSAVYLCASSFPGLDETQYFGPGTRLLVL.

V gene TRBV5-6 combines with J gene TRBJ2-1, with a possible D match to TRBD2 (6 bases). Germline CDR1 and CDR2: SGHDT and YYEEEE. V was trimmed by 4 bases and J by 3 bases, leaving 17 bases between them. This CDR3 contains 16 residues. The CDR3 is CASSLGTGVVYNEQFF. The CDR3 DNA reads as TGTGCCAGCAGCCTGGGGACGGGAGTAGTCTACAATGAGCAGTTCTTC.

The chain is built from TRBV7-8 and TRBJ2-7, with 11 nucleotides matching TRBD2. The germline gives CDR1 SGHVS, CDR2 FQNEAQ. The CDR3 sequence is 16 residues long. V shed 5 bases and J 0 bases; nucleotides not matched to a gene: 6. CDR3 amino acids: CASSLTSGEISYEQYF. The CDR3 coding sequence is TGTGCCAGCAGCCTGACTAGCGGGGAGATCTCCTACGAGCAGTACTTC.